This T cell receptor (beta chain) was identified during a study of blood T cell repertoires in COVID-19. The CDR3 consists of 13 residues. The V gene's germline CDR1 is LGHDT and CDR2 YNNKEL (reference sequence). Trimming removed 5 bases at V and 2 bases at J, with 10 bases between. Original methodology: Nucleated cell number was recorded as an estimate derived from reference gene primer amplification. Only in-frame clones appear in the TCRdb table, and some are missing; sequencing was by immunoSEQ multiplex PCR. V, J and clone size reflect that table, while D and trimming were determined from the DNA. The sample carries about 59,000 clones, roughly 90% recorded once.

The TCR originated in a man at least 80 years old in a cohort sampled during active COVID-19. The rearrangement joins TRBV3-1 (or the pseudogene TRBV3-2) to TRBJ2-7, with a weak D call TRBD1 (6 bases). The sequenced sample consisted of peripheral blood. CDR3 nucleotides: TGTGCCAGCAGCTTCAGGGGACCCTACGAGCAGTACTTC. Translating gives CASSFRGPYEQYF.